This is a list of T cell receptor beta chains from one sample in a study of CD8+CD57+ T cells in acquired aplastic anemia. TCRdb passed the reads through MiXCR, listing each CDR3 protein once. The sample shows around 130,000 distinct CDR3 sequences, about 50% of them seen only once. The sequenced material came from sorted CD4+, CD8+, or CD8+CD57+ T cells (not recorded which) from PBMCs. The source is a human donor with aplastic anemia. CDR3s include the opening cysteine and the closing phenylalanine or tryptophan. Fields, in order: J gene, clone size, V gene, D gene, CDR3 DNA, CDR3 protein. A D gene is named only where the DNA matches it firmly. Size values are once, few and many counts, or a class for expanded clones, and some rows have none.

TRBJ1-4,-,TRBV7-9,-,TGTGCCAGCAGCCTCAGAAGTAATAAACTGTTTTTT,CASSLRSNKLFF
TRBJ1-2,-,TRBV24-1,TRBD1,TGTGCCAGGACAGGGGGAAACTATGGCTACACCTTC,CARTGGNYGYTF
TRBJ1-6,-,TRBV5-1,-,TGCGCCAGCAGCGATGGGGATGCGAATTCACCCCTCCACTTT,CASSDGDANSPLHF
TRBJ2-1,-,TRBV11-3,TRBD1,TGTGCCAGCAGCCCCCGGGACAGCTTTAATGGGCAGTTCTTC,CASSPRDSFNGQFF
TRBJ1-1,many,TRBV2,-,TGTGCCAGGCGCGGGGCGGGGATGAACACTGAAGCTTTCTTT,CARRGAGMNTEAFF
TRBJ2-1,-,TRBV10-3,-,TGTGCCATCAGTGAGTCGAGGGGAGACTTAGATGAGCAGTTCTTC,CAISESRGDLDEQFF
TRBJ1-5,-,TRBV14,-,TGTGCCAGCAGCCAAGGTTTCAGCCAGCCCCAGCATTTT,CASSQGFSQPQHF
TRBJ2-1,-,TRBV27,-,TGTGCCAGCAGTTTACTAGCAGATTACAATGAGCAGTTCTTC,CASSLLADYNEQFF
TRBJ2-1,many,TRBV5-4,-,TGTGCCAGCAGCTTGGGGGAAAGGCGGGGTAGATACAATGAGCAGTTCTTC,CASSLGERRGRYNEQFF
TRBJ1-6,many,TRBV7-8,TRBD1,TGTGCCAGCAGCCGTTCCCGGGACAGCAGTAATTCACCCCTCCACTTT,CASSRSRDSSNSPLHF
TRBJ2-3,-,TRBV15,TRBD1,TGTGCCACCCAGGGGGCAGATACGCAGTATTTT,CATQGADTQYF
TRBJ2-5,-,TRBV7-2,TRBD2,TGTGCCAGCAGCTTATGGGGACTAGCGGGTTGGGAGACCCAGTACTTC,CASSLWGLAGWETQYF
TRBJ2-3,-,TRBV13,-,TGTGCCAGCAGCCCACGCTACCAGGGGTTCACAGATACGCAGTATTTC,CASSPRYQGFTDTQYF
TRBJ2-5,few,TRBV2,-,TGTGCCAGCAGTGGACAGAGAGAGACCCAGTACTTC,CASSGQRETQYF
TRBJ1-2,-,TRBV24-1,-,TGTGCCACCAGTGATTTGGGCAGGGTTTATGGCTACACCTTC,CATSDLGRVYGYTF
TRBJ2-1,many,TRBV2,-,TGTGCCAGCAGCTACAGGTACAATGAGCAGTTCTTC,CASSYRYNEQFF
TRBJ2-7,-,TRBV15,TRBD1,TGTGCCACCAGCAGTTGGGACAGCCCCTACGAGCAGTACTTC,CATSSWDSPYEQYF
TRBJ2-7,-,TRBV7-8,TRBD2,TGTGCCAGCAGCATGGCTAGCGGGGGGGCATGGGAGCAGTACTTC,CASSMASGGAWEQYF
TRBJ1-5,once,TRBV12-3/TRBV12-4,-,TGTGCCAGCAACTTGACAGGCCACAATCAGCCCCGGCATTTT,CASNLTGHNQPRHF
TRBJ1-2,-,TRBV10-3,-,TGTGCCATCAGTGACTACGACTATGGCTACACCTTC,CAISDYDYGYTF
TRBJ2-2,few,TRBV29-1,TRBD2,TGCAGCGTTGGCGGCGGGAGCGGCACCGGGGAGCTGTTTTTT,CSVGGGSGTGELFF
TRBJ2-1,many,TRBV24-1,TRBD2,TGTGCCACCGGTCGGGCGGGAGGGTACAATGAGCAGTTCTTC,CATGRAGGYNEQFF
TRBJ2-5,-,TRBV29-1,TRBD1,TGCAGCGTTGAGGGGGACAGGGGGCGCACAGAGACCCAGTACTTC,CSVEGDRGRTETQYF
TRBJ1-3,-,TRBV20-1,-,TGCAGTGCTCTGGACCCGAGCTCTGGAAACACCATATATTTT,CSALDPSSGNTIYF
TRBJ1-2,-,TRBV28,-,TGTGCCAGCAGACAACAGGGATATGGCTACACCTTC,CASRQQGYGYTF
TRBJ2-3,once,TRBV10-3,TRBD2,TGTGCCAGCAGTGGACTAGCGGGGGCCCGAGATACGCAGTATTTT,CASSGLAGARDTQYF
TRBJ1-1,-,TRBV2,-,TGTGCCAGCTGTCGCAACATGAACACTGAAGCTTTCTTT,CASCRNMNTEAFF
TRBJ2-1,-,TRBV24-1,-,TGTGCCACCAGTGATTTGCCGGAGTACAATGAGCAGTTCTTC,CATSDLPEYNEQFF
TRBJ1-5,-,TRBV20-1,-,TGCAGTGCTAGACGCTTCCTGACACGACGATCAATCAATCAGCCCCAGCATTTT,CSARRFLTRRSINQPQHF
TRBJ2-1,-,TRBV12-3/TRBV12-4,TRBD2,TGTGCCAGCAGCCTTAGCGGGGATAGCGCCTACAATGAGCAGTTCTTC,CASSLSGDSAYNEQFF
TRBJ2-2,once,TRBV2,TRBD1,TGTGCCAGCACCTCAGGGGGCACGAACACCGGGGAGCTGTTTTTT,CASTSGGTNTGELFF
TRBJ2-5,-,TRBV7-3,TRBD1,TGTGCCAGCAGCCCAGGGACAGGGCGAGAGACCCAGTACTTC,CASSPGTGRETQYF
TRBJ1-2,-,TRBV24-1,TRBD1,TGTGCCACCTCCACAGGGGGGGTCTATGGCTACACCTTC,CATSTGGVYGYTF
TRBJ2-1,few,TRBV20-1,TRBD2,TGCAGTGCTAGAGATTGGCTAGCGGGGGGGCGATCTATCAATGAGCAGTTCTTC,CSARDWLAGGRSINEQFF
TRBJ1-1,many,TRBV6-2/TRBV6-3,-,TGTGCCAGCAGCCTAGACTGGGGCACTGAAGCTTTCTTT,CASSLDWGTEAFF
TRBJ1-2,-,TRBV15,-,TGTGCCACCAGCAGGTCCGGGACATCTAACGGCTACACCTTC,CATSRSGTSNGYTF
TRBJ1-2,-,TRBV24-1,-,TGTGCCACCAGTGATTTGCTGAGGGGAGATGGCTACACCTTC,CATSDLLRGDGYTF
TRBJ1-2,-,TRBV25-1,-,TGTGCCAGCGGAAACACCTATGGCTACACCTTC,CASGNTYGYTF
TRBJ1-1,-,TRBV29-1,TRBD1,TGCAGCGTTCTTGGGGACAGAAGAAGTGAAGCTTTCTTT,CSVLGDRRSEAFF
TRBJ1-6,-,TRBV12-3/TRBV12-4,-,TGTGCCAGCAGTAACAGGGTTTCTCGTAATTCACCCCTCCACTTT,CASSNRVSRNSPLHF
TRBJ1-2,-,TRBV2,TRBD1,TGTGCCAGCAGGGACATTCGACAGGGGATCGGCTATGGCTACACCTTC,CASRDIRQGIGYGYTF
TRBJ2-7,many,TRBV7-2,TRBD2,TGTGCCAGCAGCTTGGGACTAGCGGGACCCTACGAGCAGTACTTC,CASSLGLAGPYEQYF
TRBJ1-2,-,TRBV7-9,-,TGTGCCAGCGGGGATACTGGGGTCCCGGGCTACACCTTC,CASGDTGVPGYTF
TRBJ1-4,once,TRBV7-3,TRBD1,TGTGCCAGCAGCTCCCTAACAGGGGGCGCCGGGAAACTGTTTTTT,CASSSLTGGAGKLFF
TRBJ2-2,many,TRBV19,-,TGTGCCAGTAGTATACTAGGAGGCGTGAACACCGGGGAGCTGTTTTTT,CASSILGGVNTGELFF
TRBJ2-5,many,TRBV29-1,-,TGCAGCGTTGGGCAGGGGCAAGAGACCCAGTACTTC,CSVGQGQETQYF
TRBJ2-1,few,TRBV5-1,TRBD2,TGCGCCAGCAGTCATAGAATGGAGACTAGCGGTTATGAGCAGTTCTTC,CASSHRMETSGYEQFF
TRBJ2-1,-,TRBV10-3,-,TGTGCCATCAGGCCGGACTACAATGAGCAGTTCTTC,CAIRPDYNEQFF
TRBJ2-1,-,TRBV10-3,TRBD1,TGTGCCATCAGTGTGGACAGGGCTTACAATGAGCAGTTCTTC,CAISVDRAYNEQFF
TRBJ1-6,-,TRBV5-1,TRBD1,TGCGCCAGCAGCGCGCGGACAGGCGGCGATTCACCCCTCCACTTT,CASSARTGGDSPLHF
TRBJ2-7,-,TRBV20-1,-,TGCAGTGCTACGTCAGGGGGGACCAACGAGCAGTACTTC,CSATSGGTNEQYF
TRBJ2-5,few,TRBV20-1,-,TGCAGTGCTAGGGTTCAAGAGACCCAGTACTTC,CSARVQETQYF
TRBJ1-5,-,TRBV10-3,-,TGTGCCATCAGTGACCCCGTCACAGGGCCCGGTCAGCCCCAGCATTTT,CAISDPVTGPGQPQHF
TRBJ2-3,-,TRBV19,-,TGTGCCACCAGGGCAGATACGCAGTATTTT,CATRADTQYF
TRBJ1-2,-,TRBV6-5,TRBD1,TGTGCCAGCAGCAAGACAGGGACAGGCTACACCTTC,CASSKTGTGYTF
TRBJ2-3,-,TRBV10-3,-,TGTGCCATCAGTGGGGCTTCGGGGACAGATACGCAGTATTTT,CAISGASGTDTQYF
TRBJ1-4,-,TRBV6-5,-,TGTGCCAGCAGTTACTCGACGAGCAGGACTAATGAAAAACTGTTTTTT,CASSYSTSRTNEKLFF
TRBJ2-7,-,TRBV24-1,-,TGTGCCACCAGTCGCAGAGATTCCAGCTCCTACGAGCAGTACTTC,CATSRRDSSSYEQYF
TRBJ1-1,-,TRBV7-9,-,TGTGCCAGCAGCTTAACTTCAGGGGAAGCTTTCTTT,CASSLTSGEAFF